Described below is a single T cell receptor beta chain sequence and its context. Sequenced by immunoSEQ multiplex PCR; TCRdb stores in-frame clones only, minus some. Counted here are roughly 130,000 clones, 70% to 85% occurring once; the ten biggest clones make up roughly 3%. The V and J ends lost 4 bases and 1 base respectively, with 11 bases between them. This CDR3 is built from 14 residues. Germline assignment: CDR1 SGHRS and CDR2 YFSETQ. This sample was taken from a study of blood T cell repertoires in COVID-19. The source of this sequence is a woman older than 75 with acute or convalescent COVID-19. The chain employs TRBV5-1 and TRBJ1-2; possibly TRBD1 for D (6 bases). Sequencing was done on a sample of peripheral blood. The CDR3 protein is CASSGQTLNYGYTF. The CDR3 DNA is TGCGCCAGCAGCGGACAGACACTTAACTATGGCTACACCTTC.